This is a list of T cell receptor beta chains from one sample in a study of OX40 agonist ivuxolimab in advanced cancers. The assay was immunoSEQ multiplex PCR, and TCRdb's table has in-frame clones only and misses some. The sample shows tens of thousands of clones, nearly 80% of them seen only once. The sequencing used CD4+ or CD8+ T cells sorted from blood, collected in a trial of the OX40 agonist ivuxolimab. The receptors were sampled from an adult with an advanced solid tumor such as melanoma, head and neck, liver or kidney cancer. CDR3s include the opening cysteine and the closing phenylalanine or tryptophan. The order of the fields is D gene, CDR3 length, V gene, clone size, J gene, CDR3 protein, CDR3 DNA. The D gene is left open where the match is weak. Size is omitted from some rows. Given values are once, few, many or a class for expanded clones.

d_gene: -
len: 15
v_gene: TRBV5-5
abundance: -
j_gene: TRBJ2-7
CDR3aa: CASRPGTGSFYEQYF
CDR3nt: TGTGCCAGCAGGCCCGGGACGGGAAGTTTCTACGAGCAGTACTTC

d_gene: TRBD1
len: 15
v_gene: TRBV11-3
abundance: -
j_gene: TRBJ1-1
CDR3aa: CASSLLQGSNTEAFF
CDR3nt: TGTGCCAGCAGCTTGTTACAGGGGAGCAACACTGAAGCTTTCTTT

d_gene: -
len: 15
v_gene: TRBV11-2
abundance: -
j_gene: TRBJ2-3
CDR3aa: CASSRGASFTDTQYF
CDR3nt: TGTGCCAGCTCTCGCGGGGCCTCCTTCACAGATACGCAGTATTTT

d_gene: -
len: 15
v_gene: TRBV5-3
abundance: -
j_gene: TRBJ1-2
CDR3aa: CARSLRGRSLKGYTF
CDR3nt: TGTGCCAGAAGCTTGCGCGGCAGGTCCCTAAAAGGCTACACCTTC

d_gene: -
len: 17
v_gene: TRBV9
abundance: few
j_gene: TRBJ1-1
CDR3aa: CASSVVGQGSANTEAFF
CDR3nt: TGTGCCAGCAGCGTAGTCGGTCAGGGGTCTGCGAACACTGAAGCTTTCTTT

d_gene: TRBD2
len: 15
v_gene: TRBV5-6
abundance: once
j_gene: TRBJ2-3
CDR3aa: CASSSRAGSTDTQYF
CDR3nt: TGTGCCAGCAGCTCCCGAGCGGGAAGCACAGATACGCAGTATTTT

d_gene: TRBD1
len: 15
v_gene: TRBV7-3
abundance: few
j_gene: TRBJ1-1
CDR3aa: CASSSGQGLNTEAFF
CDR3nt: TGTGCCAGCAGCTCCGGACAGGGTTTGAACACTGAAGCTTTCTTT

d_gene: TRBD1
len: 12
v_gene: TRBV18
abundance: -
j_gene: TRBJ2-7
CDR3aa: CASSADRAEQYF
CDR3nt: TGTGCCAGCTCAGCGGACAGGGCCGAGCAGTACTTC

d_gene: TRBD1
len: 14
v_gene: TRBV28
abundance: -
j_gene: TRBJ1-2
CDR3aa: CASSWTGSHYGYTF
CDR3nt: TGTGCCAGCAGTTGGACAGGGTCCCACTATGGCTACACCTTC

d_gene: -
len: 13
v_gene: TRBV9
abundance: -
j_gene: TRBJ1-3
CDR3aa: CASSFIGGNTIYF
CDR3nt: TGTGCCAGCAGCTTCATAGGGGGAAACACCATATATTTT

d_gene: -
len: 16
v_gene: TRBV7-2
abundance: -
j_gene: TRBJ2-1
CDR3aa: CASSLTAGHSYNEQFF
CDR3nt: TGTGCCAGCAGCTTAACAGCGGGCCACTCCTACAATGAGCAGTTCTTC

d_gene: TRBD1
len: 16
v_gene: TRBV6-5
abundance: -
j_gene: TRBJ2-5
CDR3aa: CASSYSGGRGRETQYF
CDR3nt: TGTGCCAGCAGTTACTCGGGGGGCAGGGGGCGAGAGACCCAGTACTTC

d_gene: -
len: 11
v_gene: TRBV20-1
abundance: -
j_gene: TRBJ1-2
CDR3aa: CSARPGYGYTF
CDR3nt: TGCAGTGCTCGTCCCGGATATGGCTACACCTTC

d_gene: -
len: 14
v_gene: TRBV30
abundance: -
j_gene: TRBJ1-1
CDR3aa: CAWTTWGGNTEAFF
CDR3nt: TGTGCCTGGACCACGTGGGGCGGGAACACTGAAGCTTTCTTT

d_gene: TRBD2
len: 16
v_gene: TRBV5-1
abundance: -
j_gene: TRBJ2-1
CDR3aa: CASSLLAESSYNEQFF
CDR3nt: TGCGCCAGCAGCTTACTAGCGGAGAGCTCCTACAATGAGCAGTTCTTC

d_gene: -
len: 12
v_gene: TRBV7-2
abundance: -
j_gene: TRBJ2-3
CDR3aa: CASSPLRGAEYF
CDR3nt: TGTGCCAGCAGCCCGCTCAGGGGGGCTGAGTATTTT

d_gene: -
len: 18
v_gene: TRBV7-8
abundance: -
j_gene: TRBJ2-3
CDR3aa: CASSPKGGGGQNTDTQYF
CDR3nt: TGTGCCAGCAGCCCTAAGGGGGGAGGTGGACAGAACACAGATACGCAGTATTTT

d_gene: -
len: 17
v_gene: TRBV18
abundance: -
j_gene: TRBJ1-2
CDR3aa: CASSPSSGGPNDYGYTF
CDR3nt: TGTGCCAGCTCACCATCCAGTGGGGGGCCAAATGACTATGGCTACACCTTC

d_gene: TRBD2
len: 17
v_gene: TRBV5-1
abundance: -
j_gene: TRBJ2-2
CDR3aa: CASSRTSGSPNTGELFF
CDR3nt: TGCGCCAGCAGCAGGACTAGCGGGAGTCCGAACACCGGGGAGCTGTTTTTT

d_gene: -
len: 14
v_gene: TRBV16
abundance: -
j_gene: TRBJ1-4
CDR3aa: CASSPRGGNEKLFF
CDR3nt: TGTGCCAGCAGCCCCCGCGGGGGTAATGAAAAACTGTTTTTT

d_gene: -
len: 13
v_gene: TRBV27
abundance: -
j_gene: TRBJ1-1
CDR3aa: CASSFSMNTEAFF
CDR3nt: TGTGCCAGCAGTTTCTCGATGAACACTGAAGCTTTCTTT

d_gene: -
len: 13
v_gene: TRBV6-5
abundance: -
j_gene: TRBJ1-5
CDR3aa: CASSWGGNQPQHF
CDR3nt: TGTGCCAGCAGTTGGGGGGGAAATCAGCCCCAGCATTTT

d_gene: TRBD1
len: 14
v_gene: TRBV11-2
abundance: -
j_gene: TRBJ1-2
CDR3aa: CASSLAGGDYGYTF
CDR3nt: TGTGCCAGCAGCTTAGCAGGGGGCGACTATGGCTACACCTTC

d_gene: TRBD1
len: 17
v_gene: TRBV12-5
abundance: -
j_gene: TRBJ1-1
CDR3aa: CASGLVPRDRLNTEAFF
CDR3nt: TGTGCTAGTGGTTTGGTACCACGGGACAGATTGAACACTGAAGCTTTCTTT

d_gene: -
len: 14
v_gene: TRBV6-1
abundance: few
j_gene: TRBJ2-2
CDR3aa: CASSETANTGELFF
CDR3nt: TGTGCCAGCAGTGAAACAGCGAACACCGGGGAGCTGTTTTTT

d_gene: -
len: 14
v_gene: TRBV18
abundance: once
j_gene: TRBJ1-5
CDR3aa: CASSPAGGNQPQHF
CDR3nt: TGTGCCAGCTCACCAGCGGGAGGCAATCAGCCCCAGCATTTT

d_gene: TRBD1
len: 15
v_gene: TRBV15
abundance: -
j_gene: TRBJ1-1
CDR3aa: CATSRGTGGQTEAFF
CDR3nt: TGTGCCACCAGCAGAGGAACAGGGGGCCAGACTGAAGCTTTCTTT

d_gene: TRBD1
len: 14
v_gene: TRBV7-2
abundance: -
j_gene: TRBJ1-3
CDR3aa: CASNRGGPGNTIYF
CDR3nt: TGTGCCAGCAACCGAGGGGGCCCCGGAAACACCATATATTTT

d_gene: TRBD2
len: 17
v_gene: TRBV7-9
abundance: few
j_gene: TRBJ2-1
CDR3aa: CASNLQAGTSMTNEQFF
CDR3nt: TGTGCCAGCAACCTACAGGCAGGGACTAGCATGACCAATGAGCAGTTCTTC

d_gene: -
len: 13
v_gene: TRBV2
abundance: -
j_gene: TRBJ1-1
CDR3aa: CASSEAEGTEAFF
CDR3nt: TGTGCCAGCAGTGAAGCGGAGGGCACTGAAGCTTTCTTT

d_gene: -
len: 14
v_gene: TRBV6-5
abundance: -
j_gene: TRBJ1-3
CDR3aa: CASRSAVSGNTIYF
CDR3nt: TGTGCCAGCAGATCGGCGGTCTCTGGAAACACCATATATTTT

d_gene: -
len: 14
v_gene: TRBV7-9
abundance: -
j_gene: TRBJ1-1
CDR3aa: CASSLGGLNTEAFF
CDR3nt: TGTGCCAGCAGCTTAGGGGGGTTGAACACTGAAGCTTTCTTT

d_gene: TRBD1
len: 15
v_gene: TRBV10-3
abundance: -
j_gene: TRBJ2-5
CDR3aa: CAISGGQGDGETQYF
CDR3nt: TGTGCCATCAGTGGGGGGCAGGGGGACGGAGAGACCCAGTACTTC

d_gene: -
len: 16
v_gene: TRBV6-5
abundance: -
j_gene: TRBJ2-1
CDR3aa: CASSYSRGGRLTEQFF
CDR3nt: TGTGCCAGCAGTTACTCGAGGGGGGGCAGGTTGACCGAGCAGTTCTTC

d_gene: TRBD1
len: 14
v_gene: TRBV10-2
abundance: -
j_gene: TRBJ1-1
CDR3aa: CASSASDRDTEAFF
CDR3nt: TGCGCCAGCAGCGCGTCTGACAGGGACACTGAAGCTTTCTTT

d_gene: -
len: 15
v_gene: TRBV9
abundance: once
j_gene: TRBJ2-7
CDR3aa: CASSVGGGTTYEQYF
CDR3nt: TGTGCCAGCAGCGTAGGAGGAGGTACTACCTACGAGCAGTACTTC

d_gene: -
len: 11
v_gene: TRBV2
abundance: -
j_gene: TRBJ2-7
CDR3aa: CASMEGRVQYF
CDR3nt: TGTGCCAGCATGGAGGGGAGAGTGCAGTACTTC

d_gene: -
len: 14
v_gene: TRBV19
abundance: -
j_gene: TRBJ1-1
CDR3aa: CASSKAGSNTEAFF
CDR3nt: TGTGCCAGTAGCAAAGCGGGGTCGAACACTGAAGCTTTCTTT

d_gene: -
len: 15
v_gene: TRBV2
abundance: medium-sized
j_gene: TRBJ2-7
CDR3aa: CASSEDGVITTGQYF
CDR3nt: TGTGCCAGCAGTGAAGATGGGGTCATAACGACCGGGCAGTACTTC

d_gene: TRBD2
len: 15
v_gene: TRBV4-3
abundance: -
j_gene: TRBJ2-1
CDR3aa: CASSQGEGRYNEQFF
CDR3nt: TGCGCCAGCAGCCAAGGGGAGGGCCGATACAATGAGCAGTTCTTC

d_gene: -
len: 13
v_gene: TRBV5-1
abundance: -
j_gene: TRBJ2-1
CDR3aa: CASSPASLAEQFF
CDR3nt: TGCGCCAGCAGCCCGGCGAGTCTAGCGGAGCAGTTCTTC

d_gene: TRBD1
len: 14
v_gene: TRBV6-1
abundance: -
j_gene: TRBJ2-7
CDR3aa: CASRDAGGIDEQYF
CDR3nt: TGTGCCAGCAGGGACGCAGGGGGCATCGACGAGCAGTACTTC

d_gene: -
len: 13
v_gene: TRBV27
abundance: once
j_gene: TRBJ1-3
CDR3aa: CASSSPNRDTIYF
CDR3nt: TGTGCCAGCAGCTCTCCCAATCGGGACACCATATATTTT

d_gene: -
len: 15
v_gene: TRBV5-4
abundance: -
j_gene: TRBJ1-3
CDR3aa: CASSLRGAGGNTIYF
CDR3nt: TGTGCCAGCAGCTTGCGGGGGGCAGGCGGAAACACCATATATTTT

d_gene: TRBD2
len: 15
v_gene: TRBV5-1
abundance: -
j_gene: TRBJ2-5
CDR3aa: CASSLTGGPQETQYF
CDR3nt: TGCGCCAGCAGTCTTACGGGGGGGCCTCAAGAGACCCAGTACTTC

d_gene: -
len: 15
v_gene: TRBV4-3
abundance: few
j_gene: TRBJ1-4
CDR3aa: CASSPQTNVDEKLFF
CDR3nt: TGCGCCAGCAGCCCACAAACAAACGTGGATGAAAAACTGTTTTTT

d_gene: -
len: 14
v_gene: TRBV2
abundance: few
j_gene: TRBJ2-2
CDR3aa: CASSEWAQTGELFF
CDR3nt: TGTGCCAGCAGTGAATGGGCTCAGACCGGGGAGCTGTTTTTT

d_gene: -
len: 15
v_gene: TRBV19
abundance: -
j_gene: TRBJ1-2
CDR3aa: CASRPVERTNYGYTF
CDR3nt: TGTGCCAGTAGGCCCGTTGAACGAACTAACTATGGCTACACCTTC

d_gene: -
len: 12
v_gene: TRBV5-4
abundance: few
j_gene: TRBJ1-6
CDR3aa: CASSFRDSPLHF
CDR3nt: TGTGCCAGCAGCTTTAGGGATTCACCCCTCCACTTT

d_gene: TRBD2
len: 15
v_gene: TRBV5-4
abundance: -
j_gene: TRBJ2-3
CDR3aa: CASSLGGGSSDTQYF
CDR3nt: TGTGCCAGCAGCTTGGGAGGCGGGAGTTCAGATACGCAGTATTTT

d_gene: TRBD1
len: 13
v_gene: TRBV19
abundance: -
j_gene: TRBJ2-7
CDR3aa: CASRGDRGHEQYF
CDR3nt: TGTGCCAGCCGGGGGGACAGGGGCCACGAGCAGTACTTC

d_gene: -
len: 16
v_gene: TRBV19
abundance: -
j_gene: TRBJ1-5
CDR3aa: CASSIDRGRGRQPQHF
CDR3nt: TGTGCCAGTAGTATAGATCGCGGCAGGGGAAGACAGCCCCAGCATTTT

d_gene: -
len: 16
v_gene: TRBV5-1
abundance: -
j_gene: TRBJ1-1
CDR3aa: CASSVYGGSMNTEAFF
CDR3nt: TGCGCCAGCAGCGTCTACGGTGGCAGCATGAACACTGAAGCTTTCTTT

d_gene: TRBD1
len: 17
v_gene: TRBV5-5
abundance: -
j_gene: TRBJ1-3
CDR3aa: CASSLMGQGTRGNTIYF
CDR3nt: TGTGCCAGCAGCTTGATGGGACAGGGTACGAGGGGAAACACCATATATTTT

d_gene: -
len: 16
v_gene: TRBV5-8
abundance: -
j_gene: TRBJ1-4
CDR3aa: CASTSFAGSTNEKLFF
CDR3nt: TGTGCCAGTACATCCTTCGCCGGCAGTACTAATGAAAAACTGTTTTTT

d_gene: -
len: 17
v_gene: TRBV18
abundance: -
j_gene: TRBJ2-1
CDR3aa: CASSPRFGLQTYNEQFF
CDR3nt: TGTGCCAGCTCACCACGGTTCGGGCTACAGACCTACAATGAGCAGTTCTTC

d_gene: TRBD2
len: 13
v_gene: TRBV6-5
abundance: -
j_gene: TRBJ2-1
CDR3aa: CASRLRLADEQFF
CDR3nt: TGTGCCAGCAGGTTGAGACTAGCCGATGAGCAGTTCTTC

d_gene: -
len: 15
v_gene: TRBV6-1
abundance: -
j_gene: TRBJ2-3
CDR3aa: CASRGATWETDTQYF
CDR3nt: TGTGCCAGCAGGGGGGCAACGTGGGAAACAGATACGCAGTATTTT

d_gene: TRBD1
len: 12
v_gene: TRBV27
abundance: -
j_gene: TRBJ1-2
CDR3aa: CATKDRDYGYTF
CDR3nt: TGTGCCACCAAGGACAGGGACTATGGCTACACCTTC